This T cell receptor beta chain is drawn from a study of blood T cells in healthy people across ages (dated by TCRdb to about 2015). About the investigation overall: Template switching captured roughly one uniquely barcoded TCR beta cDNA molecule per two T cells in model experiments. Donors were grouped into four age groups: young (average 16 years), middle-aged (39), aged (62) and long-lived (approximately 75). To track age-related changes in TCR beta repertoire diversity, the study relied on deep sequencing normalized with unique cDNA molecular identifiers. Two additional independent replicas of 1 million unique cDNA reads from the same blood draw were analyzed for two donors (one aged 18 to 30 and one aged 80 or older). Donors of different ages were randomly distributed across sequencing lanes to avoid experimental bias. Results and caveats for the whole study, not just this receptor: As age increased, observed TCR beta diversity per million T cells dropped in a roughly linear way, and a significant reduction was already evident by age roughly 40. Total diversity estimates from one million sequenced T cells were considered lower bounds and underestimates. A strong correlation was found between observed TCR beta diversity and the percentage of naive T cells measured by flow cytometry. Compared with the aged group, the long-lived group had more naive CD4+ T cells, fewer expanded clones and increased TCR diversity, suggesting age selection. Because the CMV infection status of the donors was unknown, age-related changes in expanded clonotypes may potentially have been confounded. Conclusive comparison of naive and antigen-experienced compartments was prevented by the profiling of bulk unsorted PBMCs.

Libraries were constructed by 5' RACE. The run used an Illumina HiSeq 2500. The second PCR ran for about 7 to 11 cycles and used a J-beta primer mix along with a sample-barcoded 5' primer. A template-switch 5' adaptor carrying 12 random nucleotides introduced a unique molecular identifier onto each TCR beta cDNA molecule. At least 2.5 million CDR3-containing paired-end reads were obtained from each sample. First-strand cDNA synthesis was performed from all RNA using the Mint cDNA synthesis kit, with priming by a TRBC-specific oligonucleotide. All cDNA was treated with uracil-DNA glycosylase and then went through a first 18-cycle PCR with the universal primers M1SS and BC2_uni_R. On the authors' methods: For normalization, 1 million high-quality reads were randomly selected from each sample, with every read carrying a distinct molecular identifier. Reads sharing molecular identifiers were discarded rather than binned into consensus sequences. CDR3 identification, clonotype clustering and error correction used MiTCR with a Q25 quality threshold and the strictest error-elimination algorithm. A nonparametric unseen species model with Euler transformation was used to estimate lower-bound total TCR beta diversity. The public reads were run again by TCRdb, first through fastp at Q25 and then through MiXCR, and only productive beta chains were kept. Each entry merges the rows of one CDR3 protein and shows their most common DNA and genes. TCRdb's processing, not the study's, gives the V and J calls here. This sample comprises some 1.5 million distinct CDR3 sequences, about 30% of them detected only once. The ten biggest clones cover less than 9.5% of the sample.

Donors were 39 systemically healthy Caucasian individuals from Russia aged about 6 to 100 years. Ten milliliters of peripheral blood were drawn from each donor into EDTA-treated Vacutainer tubes. Ficoll-Paque density-gradient centrifugation was used to isolate PBMCs, with at least 7 million obtained per sample. Total RNA, at least 6 micrograms per sample, was extracted from PBMCs with Trizol reagent. The percentages of naive CD45RAhigh/CD27high T cells were determined by flow cytometry on a PBMC aliquot from every donor. The CDR3 runs 16 amino acids, cysteine and phenylalanine included. Only the CDR3 portion is preserved as DNA: 48 bases, with reading frame beginning at the first base. V is trimmed back by 5 bases and J by 5 bases, and the junction contains 12 bases that no gene match accounts for. CDR1 SEHNR and CDR2 FQNEAQ are derived from the germline V gene (reference sequence). Details on this clonotype: Its antigen remains undetermined. No much larger clone exists at a distance of one base, and base qualities are not known.

The sequencing sample was made of blood. The receptor's source is a woman in her twenties or thirties in good health. The chain is assembled from TRBV7-9 and TRBJ2-7, with 10 middle bases fitting TRBD2. The DNA is TGTGCCAGCAGCAAGGCACAGCGGGAGGGCCGGAACGAGCAGTACTTC. This sequence encodes CASSKAQREGRNEQYF.